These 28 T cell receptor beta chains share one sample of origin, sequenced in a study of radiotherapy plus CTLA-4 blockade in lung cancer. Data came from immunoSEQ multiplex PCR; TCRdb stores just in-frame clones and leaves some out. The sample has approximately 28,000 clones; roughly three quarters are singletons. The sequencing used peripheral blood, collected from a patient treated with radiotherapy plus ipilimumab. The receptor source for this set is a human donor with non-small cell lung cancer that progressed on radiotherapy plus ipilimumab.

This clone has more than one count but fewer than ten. This CDR3 reads CASSPSDGAHEQYF. In nucleotides, the CDR3 is TGTGCCAGCTCACCCTCGGACGGGGCGCACGAGCAGTACTTC. V gene TRBV18 combines with J gene TRBJ2-7, with D possibly being TRBD1 or TRBD2 (5 bases each). The CDR3 contains 14 residues. V lost 3 bases and J 5 bases, leaving 14 bases between the germline ends. Germline lookup yields CDR1 KGHSH and CDR2 LQKENI. Together with reference TRBV18 and TRBJ2-7, the CDR3 gives the full variable domain: NAGVMQNPRHLVRRRGQEARLRCSPMKGHSHVYWYRQLPEEGLKFMVYLQKENIIDESGMPKERFSAEFPKEGPSILRIQQVVRGDSAAYFCASSPSDGAHEQYFGPGTRLTVT.

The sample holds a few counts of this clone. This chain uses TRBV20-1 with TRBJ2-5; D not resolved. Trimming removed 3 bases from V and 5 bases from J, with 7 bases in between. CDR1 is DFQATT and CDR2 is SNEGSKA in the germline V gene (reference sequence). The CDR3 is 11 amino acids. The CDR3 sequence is CSASLQETQYF. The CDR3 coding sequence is TGCAGTGCTAGCTTACAGGAGACCCAGTACTTC.

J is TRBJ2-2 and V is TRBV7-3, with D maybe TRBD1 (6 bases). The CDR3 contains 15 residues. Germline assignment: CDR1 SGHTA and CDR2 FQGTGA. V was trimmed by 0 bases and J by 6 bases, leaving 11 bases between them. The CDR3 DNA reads TGTGCCAGCAGCTTAACTACTCCAGGGGCCGGGGAGCTGTTTTTT. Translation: CASSLTTPGAGELFF.

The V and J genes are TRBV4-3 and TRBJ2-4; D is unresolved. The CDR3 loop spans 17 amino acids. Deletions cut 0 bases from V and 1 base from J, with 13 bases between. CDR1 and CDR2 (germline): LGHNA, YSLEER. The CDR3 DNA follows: TGCGCCAGCAGCCAAGACAAGGGCTGGGCGGCCAAAAACATTCAGTACTTC. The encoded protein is CASSQDKGWAAKNIQYF.

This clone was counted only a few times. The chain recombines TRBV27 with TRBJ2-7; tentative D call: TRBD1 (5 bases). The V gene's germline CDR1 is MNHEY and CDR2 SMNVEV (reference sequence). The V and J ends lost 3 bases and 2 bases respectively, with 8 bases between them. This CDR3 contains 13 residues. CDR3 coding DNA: TGTGCCAGCAGTTTCCAGGGCCCCTACGAGCAGTACTTC. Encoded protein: CASSFQGPYEQYF.

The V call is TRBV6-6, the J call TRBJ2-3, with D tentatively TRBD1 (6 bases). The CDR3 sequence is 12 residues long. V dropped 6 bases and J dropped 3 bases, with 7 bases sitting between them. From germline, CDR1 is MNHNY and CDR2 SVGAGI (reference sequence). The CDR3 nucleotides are TGTGCCAGCAGGAGGGGGACAGATACGCAGTATTTT. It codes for CASRRGTDTQYF.

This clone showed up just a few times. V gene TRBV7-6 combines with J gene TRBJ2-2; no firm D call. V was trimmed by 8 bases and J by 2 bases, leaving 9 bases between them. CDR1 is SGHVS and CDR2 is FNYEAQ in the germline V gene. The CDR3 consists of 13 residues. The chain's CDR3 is CASGDDNTGELFF. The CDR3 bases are TGTGCCAGCGGAGACGATAACACCGGGGAGCTGTTTTTT.

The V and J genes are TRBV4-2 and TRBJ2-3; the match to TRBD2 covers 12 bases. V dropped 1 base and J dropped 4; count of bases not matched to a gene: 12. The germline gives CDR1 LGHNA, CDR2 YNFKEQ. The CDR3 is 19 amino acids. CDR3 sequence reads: CASSQGVPSGGAGADTQYF. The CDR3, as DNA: TGTGCCAGCAGCCAAGGTGTCCCTAGCGGGGGGGCCGGGGCAGATACGCAGTATTTT.

The CDR3 here is CASSLDRSGDTQYF. CDR3 DNA sequence: TGTGCCAGCAGCCTGGACAGGTCTGGGGATACGCAGTATTTT. The chain combines TRBV7-9 with TRBJ2-3, with TRBD1 matching over 7 bases. Per the germline V gene, CDR1 is SEHNR and CDR2 is FQNEAQ (reference sequence). This CDR3 spans 14 amino acids. The junction had 8 bases not matched to a gene; V was cut back by 5 bases and J by 6 bases. Looking up the rest from reference TRBV7-9 and TRBJ2-3 gives the full variable domain: DTGVSQNPRHKITKRGQNVTFRCDPISEHNRLYWYRQTLGQGPEFLTYFQNEAQLEKSRLLSDRFSAERPKGSFSTLEIQRTEQGDSAMYLCASSLDRSGDTQYFGPGTRLTVL.

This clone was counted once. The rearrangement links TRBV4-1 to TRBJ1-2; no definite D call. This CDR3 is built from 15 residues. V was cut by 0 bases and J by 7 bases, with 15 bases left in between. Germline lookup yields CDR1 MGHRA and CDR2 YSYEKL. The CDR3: CASSQDVRGGGGYTF. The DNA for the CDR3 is TGCGCCAGCAGCCAAGATGTCCGAGGTGGTGGTGGCTACACCTTC.

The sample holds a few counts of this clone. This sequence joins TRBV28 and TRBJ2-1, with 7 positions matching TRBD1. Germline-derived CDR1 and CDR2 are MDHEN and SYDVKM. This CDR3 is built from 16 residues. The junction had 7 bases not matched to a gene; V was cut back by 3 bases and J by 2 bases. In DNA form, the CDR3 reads TGTGCCAGCAGTTTGACTGTGGGACAGCCCTACAATGAGCAGTTCTTC. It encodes CASSLTVGQPYNEQFF.

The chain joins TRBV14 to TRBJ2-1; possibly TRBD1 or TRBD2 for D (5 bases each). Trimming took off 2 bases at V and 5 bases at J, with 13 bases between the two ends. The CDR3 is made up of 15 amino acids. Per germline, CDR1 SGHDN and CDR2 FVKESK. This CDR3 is CASSQPRDLNNEQFF. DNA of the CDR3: TGTGCCAGCAGCCAACCCCGGGACCTTAACAATGAGCAGTTCTTC.

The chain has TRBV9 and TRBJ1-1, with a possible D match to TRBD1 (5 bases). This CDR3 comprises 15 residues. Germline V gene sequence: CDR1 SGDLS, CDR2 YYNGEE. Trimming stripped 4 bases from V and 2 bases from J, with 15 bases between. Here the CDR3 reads CASSPEGAGNTEAFF. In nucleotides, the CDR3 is TGTGCCAGCAGCCCCGAAGGGGCCGGCAACACTGAAGCTTTCTTT.

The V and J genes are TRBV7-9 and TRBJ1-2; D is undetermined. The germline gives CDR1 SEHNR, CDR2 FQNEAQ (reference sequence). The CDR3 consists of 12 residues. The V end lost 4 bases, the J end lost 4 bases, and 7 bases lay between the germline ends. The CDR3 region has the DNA TGTGCCAGCAGCTCCGTTGGCTATGGCTACACCTTC. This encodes CASSSVGYGYTF. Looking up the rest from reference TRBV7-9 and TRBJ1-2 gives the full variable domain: DTGVSQNPRHKITKRGQNVTFRCDPISEHNRLYWYRQTLGQGPEFLTYFQNEAQLEKSRLLSDRFSAERPKGSFSTLEIQRTEQGDSAMYLCASSSVGYGYTFGSGTRLTVV.

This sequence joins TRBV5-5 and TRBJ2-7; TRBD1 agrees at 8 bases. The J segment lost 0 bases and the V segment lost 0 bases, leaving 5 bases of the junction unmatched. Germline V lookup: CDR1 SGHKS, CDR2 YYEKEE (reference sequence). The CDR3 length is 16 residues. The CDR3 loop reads CASSLVGDRTSYEQYF. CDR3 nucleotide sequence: TGTGCCAGCAGCTTGGTAGGGGACAGGACCTCCTACGAGCAGTACTTC.

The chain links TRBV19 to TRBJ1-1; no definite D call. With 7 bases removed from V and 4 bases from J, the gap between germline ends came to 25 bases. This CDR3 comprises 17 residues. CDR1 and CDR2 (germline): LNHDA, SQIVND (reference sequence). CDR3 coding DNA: TGTGCCAGTAATCTTTGCAGGCCCTTGATATCGGTCACTGAAGCTTTCTTT. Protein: CASNLCRPLISVTEAFF.

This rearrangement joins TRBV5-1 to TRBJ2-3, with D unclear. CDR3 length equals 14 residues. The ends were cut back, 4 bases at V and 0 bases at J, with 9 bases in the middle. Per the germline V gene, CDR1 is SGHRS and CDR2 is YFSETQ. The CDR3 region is CASSGHTSTDTQYF. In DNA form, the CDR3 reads TGCGCCAGCAGCGGGCACACTAGCACAGATACGCAGTATTTT.

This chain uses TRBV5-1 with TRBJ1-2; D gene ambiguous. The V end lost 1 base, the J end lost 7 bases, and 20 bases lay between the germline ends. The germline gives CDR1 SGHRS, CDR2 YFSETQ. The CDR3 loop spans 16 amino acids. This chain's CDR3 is CASSLWGEASARGYTF. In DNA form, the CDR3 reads TGCGCCAGCAGCTTGTGGGGTGAGGCCTCAGCCCGTGGCTACACCTTC.

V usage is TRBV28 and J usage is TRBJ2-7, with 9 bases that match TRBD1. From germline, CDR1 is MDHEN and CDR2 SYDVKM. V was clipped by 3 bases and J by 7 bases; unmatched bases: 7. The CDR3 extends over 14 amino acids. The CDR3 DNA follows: TGTGCCAGCAGTTTCATACAGGGGGCGCGGGAGCAGTACTTC. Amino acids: CASSFIQGAREQYF.

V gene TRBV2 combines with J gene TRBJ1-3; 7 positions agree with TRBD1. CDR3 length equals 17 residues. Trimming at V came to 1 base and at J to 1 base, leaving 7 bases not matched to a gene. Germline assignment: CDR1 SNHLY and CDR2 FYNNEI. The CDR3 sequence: CASSEVGAGGSGNTIYF. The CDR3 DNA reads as TGTGCCAGCAGTGAAGTAGGGGCAGGGGGTTCTGGAAACACCATATATTTT. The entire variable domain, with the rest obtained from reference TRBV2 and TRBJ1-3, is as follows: EPEVTQTPSHQVTQMGQEVILRCVPISNHLYFYWYRQILGQKVEFLVSFYNNEISEKSEIFDDQFSVERPDGSNFTLKIRSTKLEDSAMYFCASSEVGAGGSGNTIYFGEGSWLTVV.

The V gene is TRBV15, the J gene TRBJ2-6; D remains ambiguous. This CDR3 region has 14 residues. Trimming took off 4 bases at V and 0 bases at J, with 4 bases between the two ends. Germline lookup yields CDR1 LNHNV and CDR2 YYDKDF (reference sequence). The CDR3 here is CATSTDSGANVLTF. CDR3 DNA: TGTGCCACCAGCACGGACTCTGGGGCCAACGTCCTGACTTTC.

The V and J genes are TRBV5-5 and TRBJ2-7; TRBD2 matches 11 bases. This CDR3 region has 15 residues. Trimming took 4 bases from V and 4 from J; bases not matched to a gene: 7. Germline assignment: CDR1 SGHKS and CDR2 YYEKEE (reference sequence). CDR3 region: CASSKGTSGAYEQYF. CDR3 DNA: TGTGCCAGCAGCAAAGGGACTAGCGGAGCTTACGAGCAGTACTTC.

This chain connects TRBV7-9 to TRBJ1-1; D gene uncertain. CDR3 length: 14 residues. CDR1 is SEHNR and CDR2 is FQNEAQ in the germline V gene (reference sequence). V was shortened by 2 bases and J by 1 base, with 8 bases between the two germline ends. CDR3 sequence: CASSLSAGNTEAFF. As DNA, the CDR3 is TGTGCCAGCAGCTTATCGGCAGGGAACACTGAAGCTTTCTTT.

In DNA form, the CDR3 reads TGTGCCTGGAGTGCTCAGGGCGGCGGGCAGTTCTTC. Translated: CAWSAQGGGQFF. The gene calls are TRBV30 and TRBJ2-1, with D perhaps matching TRBD1 (5 bases). Per germline, CDR1 GTSNPN and CDR2 SVGIG (reference sequence). With 1 base removed from V and 12 bases from J, the gap between germline ends came to 13 bases. CDR3 length: 12 residues.

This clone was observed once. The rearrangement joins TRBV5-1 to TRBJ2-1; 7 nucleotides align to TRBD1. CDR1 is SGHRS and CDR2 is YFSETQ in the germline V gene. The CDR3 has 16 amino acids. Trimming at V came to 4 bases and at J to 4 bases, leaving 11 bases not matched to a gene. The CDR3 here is CASSPRGQVIYNEQFF. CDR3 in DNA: TGCGCCAGCAGCCCCAGAGGACAGGTTATATACAATGAGCAGTTCTTC.

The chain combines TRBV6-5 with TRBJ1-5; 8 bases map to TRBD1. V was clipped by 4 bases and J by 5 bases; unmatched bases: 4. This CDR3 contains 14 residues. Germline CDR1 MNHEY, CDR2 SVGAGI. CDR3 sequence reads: CASSFQGADQPQHF. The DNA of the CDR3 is TGTGCCAGCAGTTTCCAGGGGGCTGATCAGCCCCAGCATTTT.

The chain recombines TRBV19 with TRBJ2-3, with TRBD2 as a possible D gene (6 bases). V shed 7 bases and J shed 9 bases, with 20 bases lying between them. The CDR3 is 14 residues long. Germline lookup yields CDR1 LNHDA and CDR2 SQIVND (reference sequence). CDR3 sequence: CASTLAADTSTQYF. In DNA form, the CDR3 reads TGTGCCAGTACCTTAGCGGCTGATACGTCCACGCAGTATTTT.

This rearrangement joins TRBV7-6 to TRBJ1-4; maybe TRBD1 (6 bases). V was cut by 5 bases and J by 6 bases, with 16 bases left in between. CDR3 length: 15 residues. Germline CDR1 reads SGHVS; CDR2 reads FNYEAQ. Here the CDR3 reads CASSRRDTEDEKLFF. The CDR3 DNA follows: TGTGCCAGCAGCCGGAGGGACACGGAGGATGAAAAACTGTTTTTT.